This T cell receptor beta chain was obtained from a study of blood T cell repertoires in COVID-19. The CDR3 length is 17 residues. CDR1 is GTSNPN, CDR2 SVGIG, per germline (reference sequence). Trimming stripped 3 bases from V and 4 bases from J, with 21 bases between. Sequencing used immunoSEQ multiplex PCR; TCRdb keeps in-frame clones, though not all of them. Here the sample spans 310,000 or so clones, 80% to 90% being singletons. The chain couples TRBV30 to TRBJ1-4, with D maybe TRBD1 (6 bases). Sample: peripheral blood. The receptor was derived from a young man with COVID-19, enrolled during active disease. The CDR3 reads CAWSLRQLGAGNEKLFF. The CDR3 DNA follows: TGTGCCTGGAGCCTAAGACAACTGGGGGCCGGTAATGAAAAACTGTTTTTT. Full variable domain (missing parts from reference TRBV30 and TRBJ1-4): SQTIHQWPATLVQPVGSPLSLECTVEGTSNPNLYWYRQAAGRGLQLLFYSVGIGQISSEVPQNLSASRPQDRQFILSSKKLLLSDSGFYLCAWSLRQLGAGNEKLFFGSGTQLSVL.